The present TCR beta chain was sequenced within a study of cytomegalovirus exposure and HLA in healthy donors. The study's findings and limits: A later analysis reported that several of the most significant clusters appeared to be linked to common viral pathogens, among them Epstein-Barr virus.

V lost 2 bases to trimming and J lost 0 bases, with 4 bases between them. Germline CDR1 reads WNHNN; CDR2 reads SYGVQD (reference sequence). The CDR3 contains 13 residues. PCR employed 60 Vbeta and 13 Jbeta primers. Assay used: immunoSEQ multiplex PCR; TCRdb lists only in-frame clones, some missing. The table has around 120,000 clones, about 76% seen once. This clone has a single count. What it binds is unknown. The sequenced sample consisted of PBMCs. The receptor comes from a man aged 55 to 70 in good health and CMV-seropositive. The chain combines TRBV10-1 with TRBJ1-1; no clear D gene. CDR3 coding DNA: TGCGCCAGCAGTGAGGGCATGAACACTGAAGCTTTCTTT. As protein: CASSEGMNTEAFF.